One and the same sample provided the 9 T cell receptor beta chains below, sequenced in a study of T cell repertoires in cytomegalovirus infection. TCRdb reanalysed the reads using MiXCR and keeps one entry per CDR3 protein. The sample includes 250,000 to 300,000 distinct CDR3 sequences, roughly a fifth seen only once; the top ten take roughly 20%. These receptors lack a known antigen. The sequenced sample was cultured PBMCs, obtained from culture after CMV antigen stimulation. These receptors all stem from a human donor in good health (CMV status not recorded). Some clones in this sample may be carry-over from other donors' samples.

This clonotype was seen only a few times. This rearrangement joins TRBV28 to TRBJ1-1; 7 bases match TRBD1. The CDR3 is 14 amino acids. V shed 8 bases and J 3 bases; nucleotides not matched to a gene: 9. CDR1 MDHEN and CDR2 SYDVKM come from the germline V gene. The CDR3: CASGSGGIDTEAFF. CDR3 in DNA: TGTGCCAGCGGTTCAGGGGGAATCGACACTGAAGCTTTCTTT.

This chain uses TRBV6-4 with TRBJ2-1; 9 nucleotides agree with TRBD2. V lost 5 bases to trimming and J lost 10 bases; unmatched junction nucleotides: 12. The germline V gene has CDR1 MRHNA and CDR2 SNTAGT. The CDR3 is 15 residues long. As DNA, the CDR3 is TGTGCCAGCAGTCCCTTACCGGGCCTAGCGGGAGAGCAGTTCTTC. Translation: CASSPLPGLAGEQFF.

This clonotype was counted a few times. The chain joins TRBV28 to TRBJ2-1; TRBD2 might be the D (5 bases). This CDR3 is 17 amino acids long. Per the germline V gene, CDR1 is MDHEN and CDR2 is SYDVKM. Trimming cost V 4 bases and J 2 bases, with 18 bases left between them. CDR3 sequence reads: CASSSLSDPGAYNEQFF. The CDR3 DNA sequence: TGTGCCAGCAGTTCTCTATCGGACCCCGGGGCCTACAATGAGCAGTTCTTC.

This clonotype showed up just a few times. The chain is built from TRBV12-3 or TRBV12-4 and TRBJ2-1, with D uncertain. Trimming pared 6 bases from V and 0 bases from J, leaving 15 bases between. The CDR3 is 16 amino acids. CDR3 sequence (DNA): TGTGCCAGCAGAGGGCCGGGCGGAGTCTCCTACAATGAGCAGTTCTTC. Its translation is CASRGPGGVSYNEQFF.

The genes are TRBV28 and TRBJ2-5; TRBD2 aligns across 10 bases. V was pared by 5 bases and J by 2 bases, with 8 bases of the junction left unmatched. From germline, CDR1 is MDHEN and CDR2 SYDVKM. The CDR3 runs 16 residues. DNA of the CDR3: TGTGCCAGCAGTCTCCCGACTAGCGGGCTTCAAGAGACCCAGTACTTC. Translating it yields CASSLPTSGLQETQYF.

The chain combines TRBV4-1 with TRBJ1-1; D uncertain. The CDR3 contains 15 residues. Germline CDR1 MGHRA, CDR2 YSYEKL. Trimming took off 1 base at V and 0 bases at J, with 9 bases between the two ends. The CDR3 is CASSQGNSLNTEAFF. CDR3 bases: TGCGCCAGCAGCCAAGGGAACAGCCTGAACACTGAAGCTTTCTTT.

There are a few counts of this clonotype. This sequence joins TRBV3-1 and TRBJ2-3; 9 bases are a match to TRBD1. Trimming took 3 bases from V and 6 from J; bases not matched to a gene: 1. The CDR3 is 13 amino acids. CDR1 and CDR2 (germline): LGHDT, YNNKEL (reference sequence). CDR3: CASSHTGGDTQYF. CDR3 DNA: TGTGCCAGCAGCCACACAGGGGGCGATACGCAGTATTTT.

The table lists this clonotype with a count of one. The chain couples TRBV19 to TRBJ1-2; the D is unclear. Germline V gene sequence: CDR1 LNHDA, CDR2 SQIVND (reference sequence). This CDR3 is 12 amino acids long. V was shortened by 11 bases and J by 2 bases, with 12 bases between the two germline ends. CDR3 sequence: CAGRTGNYGYTF. The CDR3 bases are TGTGCCGGCCGGACGGGGAACTATGGCTACACCTTC.

This clonotype was recorded a few times. The chain uses TRBV4-3 and TRBJ1-2; a weak D match, TRBD1 (5 bases). Germline loops: CDR1 LGHNA, CDR2 YSLEER. V was pared by 2 bases and J by 6 bases, with 10 bases between. The CDR3 is 13 amino acids. The CDR3 nucleotides read TGCGCCAGCAGCCAATTAACAGGAGATGGCTACACCTTC. This codes for CASSQLTGDGYTF.